The rows below give T cell receptor beta chains drawn from one sample of a study of blood T cell repertoires in COVID-19. Assay: immunoSEQ multiplex PCR; the TCRdb copy retains only in-frame clones and omits some. The data contain 350,000 to 400,000 clones, about 86% of them singletons. The source material was peripheral blood. Receptors were obtained from a woman aged 60-75 years with COVID-19, enrolled during active disease. CDR3s include the opening cysteine and the closing phenylalanine or tryptophan. The D gene is left open where the match is weak. Size values are once, few and many counts, or a class for expanded clones, and some rows have none.

clone_size | j_call | d_call | v_call | cdr3_nt | cdr3_aa
NA | TRBJ2-3 | TRBD2 | TRBV9 | TGTGCCAGCAGCGTACAAATGGGACTAGCGGGGAAATTTAGCACAGATACGCAGTATTTT | CASSVQMGLAGKFSTDTQYF
NA | TRBJ2-5 | NA | TRBV21-1 | TGTGCCAGCAGCACCCCCCCCTGGGGCTCAGAAGAGACCCAGTACTTC | CASSTPPWGSEETQYF
once | TRBJ2-1 | TRBD2 | TRBV6-5 | TGTGCCAGCAGTTGGACTAGCGGATACATCAATGAGCAGTTCTTC | CASSWTSGYINEQFF
NA | TRBJ2-1 | NA | TRBV27 | TGTGCCAGCAGTTTATCTGGCACAAACAATGAGCAGTTCTTC | CASSLSGTNNEQFF
NA | TRBJ1-3 | NA | TRBV7-3 | TGTGCCAGCAGCTCCAAACAGGGTAGCGGAAACACCATATATTTT | CASSSKQGSGNTIYF
few | TRBJ1-1 | NA | TRBV5-5 | TGTGCCAGCAGAACGGCGGGGATAAACACTGAAGCTTTCTTT | CASRTAGINTEAFF
NA | TRBJ1-3 | NA | TRBV19 | TGTGCCAGTAGTATAGTCGACAGCCACTCTGGAAACACCATATATTTT | CASSIVDSHSGNTIYF
once | TRBJ1-5 | NA | TRBV5-1 | TGCGCCAGCAGCTTGGGAGGGAAGACCAATCAGCCCCAGCATTTT | CASSLGGKTNQPQHF
NA | TRBJ2-7 | NA | TRBV7-6 | TGTGCCAGCAGCTCCCTCGGGTTCTCCTACGAGCAGTACTTC | CASSSLGFSYEQYF
NA | TRBJ1-2 | NA | TRBV5-6 | TGTGCCAGCAGCTGGGGGCCGGGCTACACCTTC | CASSWGPGYTF
NA | TRBJ1-2 | NA | TRBV19 | TGTGCCAGTAGTATGAATCAAGGGGTTGGTGGCTACACCTTC | CASSMNQGVGGYTF
NA | TRBJ2-1 | NA | TRBV4-3 | TGCGCCAGCAGCCAAGATGCGGCAGGGAGGGACAGGAAGCAGTTCTTC | CASSQDAAGRDRKQFF
NA | TRBJ2-3 | NA | TRBV1 | TGCACCAGCAGCCAAGATAAGTCTATTCCTCGCACAGATACGCAGTATTTT | CTSSQDKSIPRTDTQYF
NA | TRBJ1-1 | NA | TRBV5-1 | TGCGCCAGCAGCCCCCCAGGGAGGTCCGCTGAAGCTTTCTTT | CASSPPGRSAEAFF
NA | TRBJ1-5 | NA | TRBV19 | TGTGCCAGTAGTATCCAGGGTCATCGCAATCAGCCCCAGCATTTT | CASSIQGHRNQPQHF
NA | TRBJ2-1 | NA | TRBV12-3/TRBV12-4 | TGTGCCAGCAGTTTATTGAGATACAATGAGCAGTTCTTC | CASSLLRYNEQFF
few | TRBJ2-5 | TRBD1 | TRBV4-1 | TGCGCCAGCAGCCAAGGGACAGGGCGGACCCCCTTGCAGGAGACCCAGTACTTC | CASSQGTGRTPLQETQYF
once | TRBJ1-5 | TRBD1 | TRBV4-1 | TGCGCCAGCAGCCAGGATAAAACAGGGGCTGGGGGCAATCAGCCCCAGCATTTT | CASSQDKTGAGGNQPQHF
NA | TRBJ2-1 | NA | TRBV7-9 | TGTGCCAGCAGCCCCAGGTCTTCGACCTACAATGAGCAGTTCTTC | CASSPRSSTYNEQFF
NA | TRBJ1-5 | TRBD1 | TRBV2 | TGTGCCAGCAGGCGGACAGGGGTGGGCAATCAGCCCCAGCATTTT | CASRRTGVGNQPQHF
NA | TRBJ1-4 | TRBD1 | TRBV6-6 | TGTGCCAGCAGGGGGACAGGTTTTTTGACTAATGAAAAACTGTTTTTT | CASRGTGFLTNEKLFF
NA | TRBJ1-2 | NA | TRBV5-6 | TGTGCCAGCAGCCCAGGTGAATCCTATGGCTACACCTTC | CASSPGESYGYTF
NA | TRBJ1-1 | NA | TRBV4-3 | TGCGCCAGCAGCCAAGATGTGGGAGTCAGGAACACTGAAGCTTTCTTT | CASSQDVGVRNTEAFF
NA | TRBJ2-7 | NA | TRBV3-1/TRBV3-2 | TGTGCCAGCAGCCAAAATAGCCTCTCCTACGAGCAGTACTTC | CASSQNSLSYEQYF
NA | TRBJ2-7 | NA | TRBV5-4 | TGTGCCAGCAGCTTGGCCGGGGGGCGGTACGAGCAGTACTTC | CASSLAGGRYEQYF
NA | TRBJ2-6 | NA | TRBV7-9 | TGTGCCAGCAGCTCACCAGGACTCTCTGGGGCCAACGTCCTGACTTTC | CASSSPGLSGANVLTF
NA | TRBJ1-1 | NA | TRBV7-2 | TGTGCCAGCAGCTTCAGGGGCTCGGAGACTGAAGCTTTCTTT | CASSFRGSETEAFF
NA | TRBJ2-7 | TRBD2 | TRBV9 | TGTGCCAGCAGCGATCCGCTAGCGGGGGATACCTTAGGGAACGAGCAGTACTTC | CASSDPLAGDTLGNEQYF
NA | TRBJ2-7 | TRBD2 | TRBV6-5 | TGTGCCAGCAGTTACCTTAGCGGGGGGCTATACGAGCAGTACTTC | CASSYLSGGLYEQYF
NA | TRBJ2-3 | TRBD1 | TRBV6-6 | TGTGCCAGCACCCGATCCCCGCCGGGACAGGGGGCCACAGATACGCAGTATTTT | CASTRSPPGQGATDTQYF
NA | TRBJ1-3 | NA | TRBV4-3 | TGCGCCAGCAGCCAAGATCACGGGAACCCTGGAAACACCATATATTTT | CASSQDHGNPGNTIYF
NA | TRBJ1-6 | NA | TRBV21-1 | TGTGCCAGCAGCAGCCGGGGAACGTATAATTCACCCCTCCACTTT | CASSSRGTYNSPLHF
NA | TRBJ1-1 | NA | TRBV4-3 | TGCGCCAGCAGCCAAGGAAACCAGCGCCTGAACACTGAAGCTTTCTTT | CASSQGNQRLNTEAFF
NA | TRBJ1-1 | NA | TRBV7-3 | TGTGCCAGCAGCCCCGGGGGGACGGTGAACACTGAAGCTTTCTTT | CASSPGGTVNTEAFF
once | TRBJ2-3 | NA | TRBV3-1/TRBV3-2 | TGTGCCAGCAGCCGACTTCGGGGTCTGAAGCAGTATTTT | CASSRLRGLKQYF
NA | TRBJ2-1 | NA | TRBV27 | TGTGCCAGTCAGGGTTCCTACAATGAGCAGTTCTTC | CASQGSYNEQFF
NA | TRBJ1-2 | NA | TRBV29-1 | TGCAGCGTTGCGGCGACAGATATTCATGGCTACACCTTC | CSVAATDIHGYTF
NA | TRBJ2-1 | NA | TRBV5-1 | TGCGCCAGCAGCTTGTGGGGACAACTGAATGAGCAGTTCTTC | CASSLWGQLNEQFF
NA | TRBJ2-3 | NA | TRBV5-6 | TGTGCCAGCAGCTTGGGCCAGCGGAGGGGGTATTTT | CASSLGQRRGYF
NA | TRBJ1-1 | TRBD1 | TRBV5-1 | TGCGCCAGCAGCGGAACAGGGGTGAACACTGAAGCTTTCTTT | CASSGTGVNTEAFF
NA | TRBJ2-7 | TRBD2 | TRBV7-3 | TGTGCCAGCAGCTTAGGAGCGGGGGGATCCTACGAGCAGTACTTC | CASSLGAGGSYEQYF
NA | TRBJ2-3 | TRBD1 | TRBV19 | TGTGCCAGTAGTATACAGGGGGGCACAGATACGCAGTATTTT | CASSIQGGTDTQYF
once | TRBJ1-1 | NA | TRBV18 | TGTGCCAGCTCACCCGGGGATTTAGGGTACACTGAAGCTTTCTTT | CASSPGDLGYTEAFF
NA | TRBJ1-5 | TRBD1 | TRBV12-3/TRBV12-4 | TGTGCCAGCGGGGACAGAGGGAATCAGCCCCAGCATTTT | CASGDRGNQPQHF
NA | TRBJ2-5 | TRBD2 | TRBV6-6 | TGTGCCAGCAGTTACTCGAGGCTAGCGGGGGGCCTTCAGTACTTC | CASSYSRLAGGLQYF